This is a list of T cell receptor beta chains from one sample in a study of shared clonotypes between healthy human individuals. Measured with immunoSEQ multiplex PCR; TCRdb has only the in-frame clones, and not every one. The sample records some 2 million clones, over 85% being singletons. Sequencing used naive CD8+ T cells sorted from blood. These receptors were taken from a man aged 18 to 30 in good health. The CDR3 runs from the conserved cysteine through the conserved F or W. Each record gives: D gene, CDR3 length, V gene, J gene, clone size, CDR3 DNA, CDR3 protein. D genes are given only for firm matches. Expanded clones get a size class; other rows say once, few or many, or leave the size out.

TRBD1	10	TRBV6-5	TRBJ1-1	NA	TGTGCCAGCAGTTCGGGACAGCTAATCTTT	CASSSGQLIF
NA	12	TRBV7-9	TRBJ2-7	NA	TGTGCCAGCAGCCCATCACCGTACGAGCAGTACTTC	CASSPSPYEQYF
NA	17	TRBV19	TRBJ2-2	NA	TGTGCCAGTACCCTCTGGGGCGGGACTTACGACACCGGGGAGCTGTTTTTT	CASTLWGGTYDTGELFF
NA	12	TRBV13	TRBJ2-5	NA	TGTGCCAGCAGTCTGATTGCCGAGACCCAGTACTTC	CASSLIAETQYF
NA	15	TRBV28	TRBJ1-5	NA	TGTGCCAGTAAGATTCAGGGCTATCACAATCAGCCCCAGCATTTT	CASKIQGYHNQPQHF
NA	12	TRBV2	TRBJ2-7	once	TGTGCCAGCAGAGAGGAAGAGGTGGAGCAGTACTTC	CASREEEVEQYF
NA	15	TRBV27	TRBJ2-1	NA	TGTGCCAGCAGTTCCTCCTCGGGGATCTACAATGAGCAGTTCTTC	CASSSSSGIYNEQFF
TRBD2	13	TRBV29-1	TRBJ2-1	NA	TGCAGCGTTGGACTAGCGGGAGCCAATGAGCAGTTCTTC	CSVGLAGANEQFF
TRBD1	18	TRBV7-6	TRBJ2-7	NA	TGTGCCAGCAGCTTAACCCAAGGGATACAGGGGAGTATCGACGAGCAGTACTTC	CASSLTQGIQGSIDEQYF
NA	14	TRBV13	TRBJ2-7	NA	TGTGCCAGCAGCTTAGACAGGGCTGGATACGAGCAGTACTTC	CASSLDRAGYEQYF
NA	16	TRBV1	TRBJ2-1	NA	TGCACCAGCAGCCAAGACCGGGACAGGGGATACAATGAGCAGTTCTTC	CTSSQDRDRGYNEQFF
NA	14	TRBV5-6	TRBJ1-3	NA	TGTGCCAGCACCATTCAGGGATCTGGAAACACCATATATTTT	CASTIQGSGNTIYF
TRBD1	13	TRBV27	TRBJ1-1	NA	TGTGCCAGCAGCACGACAGGGGATTTCGAAGCTTTCTTT	CASSTTGDFEAFF
TRBD1	16	TRBV4-3	TRBJ2-1	once	TGCGCCAGCAGCCAAGATGGGACAGGAACCTACAATGAGCAGTTCTTC	CASSQDGTGTYNEQFF
NA	12	TRBV10-1	TRBJ2-7	NA	TGCGCCAGCAGCGAGACCTCCTACGAGCAGTACTTC	CASSETSYEQYF
NA	14	TRBV6-4	TRBJ2-3	NA	TGTGCCAGCACAAGACCGTGGAGCACAGATACGCAGTATTTT	CASTRPWSTDTQYF
NA	15	TRBV2	TRBJ2-1	NA	TGTGCCAGCAGTGAACTGGGGTCGGGTTACAATGAGCAGTTCTTC	CASSELGSGYNEQFF
NA	13	TRBV27	TRBJ1-5	NA	TGTGCCAGCAGTTTGGGATCTGGCCAGCCCCAGCATTTT	CASSLGSGQPQHF
TRBD2	14	TRBV30	TRBJ2-3	NA	TGTGCCTGGAGCTTGAGCGGGAATACAGATACGCAGTATTTT	CAWSLSGNTDTQYF
TRBD2	12	TRBV30	TRBJ2-1	NA	TGTGCCTGGAGTCCACTAGCGAATGAGCAGTTCTTC	CAWSPLANEQFF
NA	14	TRBV4-2	TRBJ2-7	NA	TGTGCCAGCAGCCAAGATCAGGGCGTGGACGAGCAGTACTTC	CASSQDQGVDEQYF
NA	13	TRBV6-5	TRBJ2-7	NA	TGTGCCAGCAGTGAGACAGGTATCTACGAGCAGTACTTC	CASSETGIYEQYF
NA	12	TRBV13	TRBJ2-2	once	TGTGCCAGCAGTGCGAACACCGGGGAGCTGTTTTTT	CASSANTGELFF
TRBD1	14	TRBV6-5	TRBJ1-2	NA	TGTGCCAGCAGTACTACAGGGGCGAACTATGGCTACACCTTC	CASSTTGANYGYTF
TRBD2	13	TRBV30	TRBJ2-7	NA	TGTGCCTGGGGACTAGCGATTTCCTACGAGCAGTACTTC	CAWGLAISYEQYF
NA	14	TRBV4-1	TRBJ2-2	NA	TGCGCCAGCAGCCAAGATCGGTCAGCCGGGGAGCTGTTTTTT	CASSQDRSAGELFF
NA	14	TRBV6-6	TRBJ1-6	NA	TGTGCCAGCAGTCCCCTTCAGGGTAATTCACCCCTCCACTTT	CASSPLQGNSPLHF
NA	12	TRBV11-2	TRBJ2-1	NA	TGTGCCAGCAGCCTCCGGATCGCCGAGCAGTTCTTC	CASSLRIAEQFF
TRBD1	16	TRBV4-1	TRBJ1-5	NA	TGCGCCAGCAGCCCCGGGACAGAGGGGAGCAATCAGCCCCAGCATTTT	CASSPGTEGSNQPQHF
NA	16	TRBV6-1	TRBJ1-5	once	TGTGCCAGCAGTGAAGCCGGGGGGGATAGCAATCAGCCCCAGCATTTT	CASSEAGGDSNQPQHF
NA	14	TRBV6-5	TRBJ2-5	NA	TGTGCCAGCGCATACCGGGACTCACAAGAGACCCAGTACTTC	CASAYRDSQETQYF
NA	14	TRBV9	TRBJ1-6	once	TGTGCCAGCAGCTTCCGGGACGGCAATTCACCCCTCCACTTT	CASSFRDGNSPLHF
TRBD1	13	TRBV10-2	TRBJ1-2	NA	TGCGCCAGCAGGCCCCGGGACAGCCAGGGCTACACCTTC	CASRPRDSQGYTF
NA	15	TRBV5-3	TRBJ2-3	NA	TGTGCCAGAAGCTTGCGGGAGACCCGGGAGGATACGCAGTATTTT	CARSLRETREDTQYF
TRBD2	15	TRBV6-1	TRBJ2-7	NA	TGTGCCAGCAGTGAGATTAGCGGGGGGGGTTACGAGCAGTACTTC	CASSEISGGGYEQYF
TRBD1	14	TRBV6-5	TRBJ1-5	once	TGTGCCAGCAGCCCCACAGGGGGGTCAGGGCCCCAGCATTTT	CASSPTGGSGPQHF
TRBD1	16	TRBV7-9	TRBJ2-7	NA	TGTGCCAGCAGCCTAGATGACAGGGGCAAGGGGTACGAGCAGTACTTC	CASSLDDRGKGYEQYF
NA	14	TRBV7-9	TRBJ1-2	NA	TGTGCCAGCAGCTTAGGCGGGACAACCTATGGCTACACCTTC	CASSLGGTTYGYTF
NA	16	TRBV30	TRBJ2-3	NA	TGTGCCTGGAGTACCGGACAGTCCTCTAGCACAGATACGCAGTATTTT	CAWSTGQSSSTDTQYF